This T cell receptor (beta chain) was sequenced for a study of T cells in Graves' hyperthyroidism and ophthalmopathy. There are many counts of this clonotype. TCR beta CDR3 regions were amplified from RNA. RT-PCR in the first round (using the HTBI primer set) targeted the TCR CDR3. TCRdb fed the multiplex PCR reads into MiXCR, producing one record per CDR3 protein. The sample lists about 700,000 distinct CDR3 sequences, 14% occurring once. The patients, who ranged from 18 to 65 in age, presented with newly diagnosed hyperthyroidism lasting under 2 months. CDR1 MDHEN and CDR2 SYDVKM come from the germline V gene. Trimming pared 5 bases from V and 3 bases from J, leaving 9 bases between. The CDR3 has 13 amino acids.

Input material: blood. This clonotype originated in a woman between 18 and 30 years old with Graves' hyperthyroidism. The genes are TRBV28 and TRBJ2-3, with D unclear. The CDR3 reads CASSPYGTDTQYF. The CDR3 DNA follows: TGTGCCAGCAGTCCCTATGGAACAGATACGCAGTATTTT.